One sample yielded the 7 T cell receptor beta chains listed below, sequenced in a study of blood T cell repertoires in COVID-19. The data were produced by immunoSEQ multiplex PCR, yet TCRdb's version contains in-frame clones alone and is incomplete. Among around 700,000 clones listed, just under 90% were seen once. The sequencing input was peripheral blood. Source of these receptors: a woman under 30 with acute or convalescent COVID-19.

The rearrangement joins TRBV4-1 to TRBJ2-7; 14 nucleotides line up with TRBD2. Germline assignment: CDR1 MGHRA and CDR2 YSYEKL. With V trimmed by 0 bases and J by 3 bases, 7 bases remained unmatched. The CDR3 has 18 amino acids. In DNA, the CDR3 is TGCGCCAGCAGCCAAGAGGGACTAGCGGGGGCCCCCTACTACGAGCAGTACTTC. Translating gives CASSQEGLAGAPYYEQYF.

This clone was counted a single time. The genes are TRBV25-1 and TRBJ2-2; D call uncertain. CDR3 length: 13 residues. Trimming shortened V by 7 bases and J by 1 base, and 7 bases separated the two germline ends. Looked up from germline, CDR1 is MGHDK and CDR2 is SYGVNS. CDR3: CASKRKNTGELFF. In DNA form, the CDR3 reads TGTGCCAGCAAGAGGAAGAACACCGGGGAGCTGTTTTTT.

The rearrangement links TRBV5-8 to TRBJ1-1; tentative D call: TRBD1 (5 bases). Trimming took off 0 bases at V and 9 bases at J, with 15 bases between the two ends. The CDR3 contains 14 residues. Germline CDR1 and CDR2: SGHTS and YDEGEE. Written as DNA, the CDR3 is TGTGCCAGCAGCTTGGACTCTTCAGGGTTGCAAGCTTTCTTT. Translation gives CASSLDSSGLQAFF.

In the case of this clone: Other nucleotide sequences from this sample produce the same CDR3. This chain joins TRBV18 and TRBJ1-1; D not resolved. Germline assignment: CDR1 KGHSH and CDR2 LQKENI. This CDR3 has 14 residues. The ends were cut back, 1 base at V and 1 base at J, with 7 bases in the middle. CDR3 nucleotide sequence: TGTGCCAGCTCACCACAGAGCGGGAACACTGAAGCTTTCTTT. It specifies CASSPQSGNTEAFF. The full variable domain, completed using reference TRBV18 and TRBJ1-1, is NAGVMQNPRHLVRRRGQEARLRCSPMKGHSHVYWYRQLPEEGLKFMVYLQKENIIDESGMPKERFSAEFPKEGPSILRIQQVVRGDSAAYFCASSPQSGNTEAFFGQGTRLTVV.

The CDR3 sequence: CASSRRRDNEQFF. For the CDR3, the DNA is TGTGCCAGCAGCAGGAGGAGAGACAATGAGCAGTTCTTC. V gene TRBV7-9 combines with J gene TRBJ2-1, with a possible D match to TRBD2 (5 bases). The germline gives CDR1 SEHNR, CDR2 FQNEAQ (reference sequence). There are 13 residues in the CDR3. V shed 5 bases and J shed 5 bases, with 10 bases lying between them.

This CDR3 reads CASSNRAGSYNEQFF. As DNA, the CDR3 is TGTGCCAGCAGCAATAGAGCGGGCTCCTACAATGAGCAGTTCTTC. V gene TRBV7-3 combines with J gene TRBJ2-1; TRBD2 is a possible D gene (6 bases). Germline V gives CDR1 SGHTA, CDR2 FQGTGA. The CDR3 is 15 residues long. The germline V and J ends were trimmed by 5 bases and 0 bases, with 11 bases remaining between them. Supplemented by reference TRBV7-3 and TRBJ2-1, the full variable domain reads GAGVSQTPSNKVTEKGKYVELRCDPISGHTALYWYRQSLGQGPEFLIYFQGTGAADDSGLPNDRFFAVRPEGSVSTLKIQRTERGDSAVYLCASSNRAGSYNEQFFGPGTRLTVL.

The chain couples TRBV4-3 to TRBJ2-1; the match to TRBD2 covers 10 bases. Per germline, CDR1 LGHNA and CDR2 YSLEER. V lost 4 bases, J lost 6 bases, and 6 bases stayed unmatched. This CDR3 has 15 amino acids. CDR3 in DNA: TGCGCCAGCAGCCCCTCAGCGGGGGGGACCAATGAGCAGTTCTTC. It translates to CASSPSAGGTNEQFF.